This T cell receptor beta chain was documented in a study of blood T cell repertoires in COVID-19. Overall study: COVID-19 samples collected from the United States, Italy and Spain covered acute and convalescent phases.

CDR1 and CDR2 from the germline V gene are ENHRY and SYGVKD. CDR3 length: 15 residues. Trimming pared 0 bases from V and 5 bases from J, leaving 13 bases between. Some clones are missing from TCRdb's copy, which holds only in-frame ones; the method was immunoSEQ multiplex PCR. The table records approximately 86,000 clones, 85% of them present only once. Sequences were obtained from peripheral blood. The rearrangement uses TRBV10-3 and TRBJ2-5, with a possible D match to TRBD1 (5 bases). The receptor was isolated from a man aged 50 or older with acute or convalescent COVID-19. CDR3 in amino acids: CAISESKGAGETQYF. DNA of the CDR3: TGTGCCATCAGTGAGTCGAAGGGCGCAGGGGAGACCCAGTACTTC.